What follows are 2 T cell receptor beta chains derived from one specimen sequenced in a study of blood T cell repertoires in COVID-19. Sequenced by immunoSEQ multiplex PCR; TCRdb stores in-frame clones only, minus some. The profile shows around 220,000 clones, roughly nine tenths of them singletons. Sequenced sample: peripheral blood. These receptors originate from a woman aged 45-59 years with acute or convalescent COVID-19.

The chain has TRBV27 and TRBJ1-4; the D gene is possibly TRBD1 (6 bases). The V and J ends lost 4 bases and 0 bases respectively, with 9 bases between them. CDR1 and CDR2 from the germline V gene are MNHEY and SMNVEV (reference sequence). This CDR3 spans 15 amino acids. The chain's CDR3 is CASSYRQATNEKLFF. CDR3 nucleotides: TGTGCCAGCAGTTATCGACAGGCAACTAATGAAAAACTGTTTTTT.

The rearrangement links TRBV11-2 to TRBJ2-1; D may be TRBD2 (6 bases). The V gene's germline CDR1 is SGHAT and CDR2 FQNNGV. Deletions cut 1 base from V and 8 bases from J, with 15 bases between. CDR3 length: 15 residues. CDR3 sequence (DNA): TGTGCCAGCAGCTTAGGAGGGACTCCTACGGATGAGCAGTTCTTC. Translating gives CASSLGGTPTDEQFF.